This TCR beta chain originates from a study of CD8 T cells in ankylosing spondylitis. The study, taken as a whole, reports: It appeared that ankylosing spondylitis blood was characterized by a TCR beta motif of about eight highly homologous variants.

On this clonotype: Its antigen is unknown.

From the 5' RACE reads, TCRdb called clonotypes with MiXCR, one entry per CDR3 protein. The sample shows a few hundred thousand distinct CDR3 sequences, 15% to 20% of them seen only once. V lost 3 bases and J lost 0, with 9 bases in between. The germline V gene has CDR1 SQVTM and CDR2 ANQGSEA. The length of the CDR3 is 13 residues. The source material was blood, either unsorted or a sorted T cell fraction (not recorded which). The receptor was isolated from a male donor with ankylosing spondylitis. The chain is built from TRBV29-1 and TRBJ2-7, with D perhaps matching TRBD1 (6 bases). The CDR3 here is CSVEDSISYEQYF. The CDR3, as DNA: TGCAGCGTTGAGGACAGTATCTCCTACGAGCAGTACTTC.